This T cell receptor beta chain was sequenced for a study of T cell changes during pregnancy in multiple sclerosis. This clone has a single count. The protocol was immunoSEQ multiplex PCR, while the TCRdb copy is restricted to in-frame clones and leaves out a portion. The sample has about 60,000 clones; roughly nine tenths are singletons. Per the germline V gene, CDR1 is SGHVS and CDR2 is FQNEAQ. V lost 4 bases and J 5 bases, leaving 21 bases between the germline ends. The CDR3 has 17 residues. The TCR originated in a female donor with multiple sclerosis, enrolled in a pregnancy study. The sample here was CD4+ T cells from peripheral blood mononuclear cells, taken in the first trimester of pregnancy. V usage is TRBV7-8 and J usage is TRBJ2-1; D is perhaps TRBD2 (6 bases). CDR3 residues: CASSYLPRGRQHNEQFF. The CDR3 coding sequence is TGTGCCAGCAGCTATCTCCCCCGGGGGAGACAACACAATGAGCAGTTCTTC.